This T cell receptor (beta chain) was sequenced during a study of cytomegalovirus exposure and HLA in healthy donors. Overall study context: Drawn from HLA-typed donors, 65 million to 100 million unique TCRs were held in an early data release. Broader study findings: TCR beta sequences numbering 15,000 to 20,000 were associated with HLA alleles at 0.05 false discovery rate in a later analysis.

The PCR ran on 60 Vbeta and 13 Jbeta primers. This table comes from immunoSEQ multiplex PCR, and its TCRdb copy is limited to in-frame clones, with some not included. The table lists 180,000 or so clones, 75% to 80% of them singletons. The sample holds a few counts of this clone. Antigen unknown. The CDR3 has 11 amino acids. Germline V gene sequence: CDR1 SEHNR, CDR2 FQNEAQ (reference sequence). Trimming took off 1 base at V and 6 bases at J, with 4 bases between the two ends. The origin of this receptor is a female donor in good health and CMV-seronegative. J is TRBJ2-7 and V is TRBV7-9; D is unresolved. The sample taken for sequencing was PBMCs. CDR3 nucleotides: TGTGCCAGCAGCTTAGGGGCCGAGCAGTACTTC. Protein product: CASSLGAEQYF. Variable domain in full (rest from reference TRBV7-9 and TRBJ2-7): DTGVSQNPRHKITKRGQNVTFRCDPISEHNRLYWYRQTLGQGPEFLTYFQNEAQLEKSRLLSDRFSAERPKGSFSTLEIQRTEQGDSAMYLCASSLGAEQYFGPGTRLTVT.